These T cell receptor beta chains were read from a single sample in a study of shared clonotypes between healthy human individuals. The data were produced by immunoSEQ multiplex PCR, yet TCRdb's version contains in-frame clones alone and is incomplete. The top ten clones hold 24% of a sample with about 870,000 clones, around 93% of them seen once. The sequenced sample was naive CD8+ T cells sorted from blood. These receptor sequences come from a man under 40 in good health. CDR3s include the opening cysteine and the closing phenylalanine or tryptophan. The D gene is left open where the match is weak. Part of the rows lack a size; the others show once, few, many or a class for expanded clones.

CDR3: CASRPGTGITYNEQFF
DNA: TGTGCCAGTAGGCCGGGGACAGGCATTACATACAATGAGCAGTTCTTC
D: TRBD1
size: -
J: TRBJ2-1
V: TRBV19

CDR3: CASSSLAGLQETQYF
DNA: TGTGCCAGCAGTTCGTTAGCGGGATTACAAGAGACCCAGTACTTC
D: TRBD2
size: -
J: TRBJ2-5
V: TRBV27

CDR3: CASSLPGLATYEQYF
DNA: TGTGCCAGCAGCTTACCCGGACTAGCGACCTACGAGCAGTACTTC
D: TRBD2
size: -
J: TRBJ2-7
V: TRBV7-9

CDR3: CASSPGQSSTGELFF
DNA: TGTGCCAGCAGCCCGGGACAGTCCTCCACCGGGGAGCTGTTTTTT
D: TRBD1
size: -
J: TRBJ2-2
V: TRBV11-3

CDR3: CATSRHTGANEKLFF
DNA: TGTGCCACCAGCAGACATACAGGGGCAAATGAAAAACTGTTTTTT
D: TRBD1
size: -
J: TRBJ1-4
V: TRBV15

CDR3: CASSDRDRRYEQYF
DNA: TGTGCCAGCAGCGACCGGGACAGGCGTTACGAGCAGTACTTC
D: TRBD1
size: -
J: TRBJ2-7
V: TRBV5-4

CDR3: CASSYRDRAYEQYF
DNA: TGTGCCAGCAGCTACCGGGACAGGGCCTACGAGCAGTACTTC
D: TRBD1
size: -
J: TRBJ2-7
V: TRBV7-6

CDR3: CASRGWVGTDTQYF
DNA: TGCGCCAGCAGAGGGTGGGTAGGAACAGATACGCAGTATTTT
D: -
size: -
J: TRBJ2-3
V: TRBV5-1

CDR3: CASSSHDEQYF
DNA: TGTGCCAGCAGCTCCCACGACGAGCAGTACTTC
D: -
size: -
J: TRBJ2-7
V: TRBV7-9

CDR3: CASSFTSGIYNEQFF
DNA: TGTGCCAGCAGCTTCACTAGCGGGATTTACAATGAGCAGTTCTTC
D: TRBD2
size: -
J: TRBJ2-1
V: TRBV11-3

CDR3: CASSLPGLDVRGQYF
DNA: TGTGCCAGCAGCTTACCGGGACTCGACGTCCGGGGGCAGTACTTC
D: -
size: -
J: TRBJ2-7
V: TRBV7-9

CDR3: CASSLSRTGKNIQYF
DNA: TGTGCCAGCAGTTTATCGAGGACAGGGAAAAACATTCAGTACTTC
D: TRBD1
size: -
J: TRBJ2-4
V: TRBV27

CDR3: CASSVEGGSSYNEQFF
DNA: TGTGCCAGCAGCGTAGAGGGCGGTAGCTCCTACAATGAGCAGTTCTTC
D: -
size: -
J: TRBJ2-1
V: TRBV9

CDR3: CASSLAVRGELFF
DNA: TGTGCCAGCAGCTTAGCGGTACGCGGGGAGCTGTTTTTT
D: -
size: -
J: TRBJ2-2
V: TRBV7-8

CDR3: CASSFLGSYNEQFF
DNA: TGTGCCAGCAGCTTTCTAGGCTCCTACAATGAGCAGTTCTTC
D: -
size: once
J: TRBJ2-1
V: TRBV7-2

CDR3: CASSFGPNTEAFF
DNA: TGTGCCAGCAGTTTCGGACCGAACACTGAAGCTTTCTTT
D: -
size: -
J: TRBJ1-1
V: TRBV28

CDR3: CASSTVLPDRGRGTEAFF
DNA: TGTGCCAGCAGTACCGTGCTCCCGGACAGGGGGCGGGGAACTGAAGCTTTCTTT
D: TRBD1
size: -
J: TRBJ1-1
V: TRBV28

CDR3: CASTPTSGRSDTQYF
DNA: TGTGCCAGTACCCCGACTAGCGGGAGGTCGGATACGCAGTATTTT
D: TRBD2
size: once
J: TRBJ2-3
V: TRBV19

CDR3: CASSPGGNEQFF
DNA: TGTGCCAGCAGCCCAGGAGGGAATGAGCAGTTCTTC
D: -
size: -
J: TRBJ2-1
V: TRBV5-4

CDR3: CASSDSGGSDTQYF
DNA: TGTGCCAGCAGTGACTCTGGGGGGTCGGATACGCAGTATTTT
D: -
size: -
J: TRBJ2-3
V: TRBV6-4

CDR3: CASSPYRNTHEQYF
DNA: TGTGCCAGCAGTCCCTACAGGAATACCCACGAGCAGTACTTC
D: -
size: -
J: TRBJ2-7
V: TRBV6-5

CDR3: CASSSRLGDFDAQYF
DNA: TGTGCCAGCAGTTCACGGTTAGGGGATTTTGATGCGCAGTACTTC
D: -
size: -
J: TRBJ2-7
V: TRBV27

CDR3: CASSPGDRSYEQYF
DNA: TGTGCCAGCAGTCCAGGGGACAGGTCCTACGAGCAGTACTTC
D: TRBD1
size: -
J: TRBJ2-7
V: TRBV27

CDR3: CASRYGQGGIRDNEQFF
DNA: TGCGCCAGCAGATACGGACAGGGGGGCATACGCGACAATGAGCAGTTCTTC
D: TRBD1
size: once
J: TRBJ2-1
V: TRBV5-1

CDR3: CASTPSGVSGGPSTDTQYF
DNA: TGTGCCAGCACCCCTTCCGGCGTTTCGGGTGGCCCTAGCACAGATACGCAGTATTTT
D: -
size: -
J: TRBJ2-3
V: TRBV27

CDR3: CASIIRTPTSTDTQYF
DNA: TGTGCCAGCATCATCAGGACACCTACTAGCACAGATACGCAGTATTTT
D: -
size: once
J: TRBJ2-3
V: TRBV7-9

CDR3: CASRRIDSLNEQFF
DNA: TGTGCCAGCAGGAGAATAGACAGCCTCAATGAGCAGTTCTTC
D: -
size: -
J: TRBJ2-1
V: TRBV27

CDR3: CAGRQGGYTDTQYF
DNA: TGTGCCGGCAGACAGGGGGGCTACACAGATACGCAGTATTTT
D: TRBD1
size: -
J: TRBJ2-3
V: TRBV6-6

CDR3: CASSTPTEETQYF
DNA: TGTGCCAGCAGCACCCCAACGGAAGAGACCCAGTACTTC
D: -
size: once
J: TRBJ2-5
V: TRBV28

CDR3: CASSPRAADTQYF
DNA: TGTGCCAGCAGCCCCCGGGCGGCAGATACGCAGTATTTT
D: -
size: -
J: TRBJ2-3
V: TRBV27

CDR3: CATGEPRHTDTQYF
DNA: TGTGCCACGGGGGAGCCAAGACACACAGATACGCAGTATTTT
D: -
size: -
J: TRBJ2-3
V: TRBV15

CDR3: CAWSLTGGTYEQYF
DNA: TGTGCCTGGAGTCTTACGGGCGGAACCTACGAGCAGTACTTC
D: -
size: -
J: TRBJ2-7
V: TRBV30

CDR3: CATRTGRADGYTF
DNA: TGTGCCACCCGGACAGGGAGGGCGGATGGCTACACCTTC
D: TRBD1
size: once
J: TRBJ1-2
V: TRBV7-9